This T cell receptor beta chain was sequenced during a study of yellow fever vaccine responses in identical twins. Whole-study results and caveats: Among the twins, the vaccine T cell response reportedly seemed partly convergent and partly personalized.

TCRdb reprocessed the RT-PCR reads via MiXCR and lists one record per CDR3 protein. The repertoire has around 17,000 distinct CDR3 sequences, around 83% of them found once; the top ten carry around 2%. A remark on this clonotype: The target antigen is unknown.

The CDR3 spans 11 residues. The germline CDR1 and CDR2 sequences are MNHEY and SVGEGT. Trimming removed 2 bases at V and 9 bases at J, with 5 bases between. The TCR sequence derives from a woman aged 18-29 years who received the yellow fever vaccine. Sequencing used T cells from blood (PBMCs), unsorted or a sorted subset (not recorded which), obtained before or after yellow fever vaccination (not recorded which). The gene calls are TRBV6-2 or TRBV6-3 and TRBJ2-1; D may be TRBD1 or TRBD2 (5 bases each). This CDR3 is CASSYGGEQFF. The CDR3 DNA is TGTGCCAGCAGTTACGGGGGTGAGCAGTTCTTC.